This T cell receptor beta chain was sequenced for a study of blood T cell repertoires in COVID-19. Overall study context: T cells, B-cell-depleted T cells, or PBMCs provided the cDNA or gDNA that served as material.

Repertoires were generated with immunoSEQ multiplex PCR, while TCRdb's copy carries only in-frame clones and drops some. Here the sample spans some 320,000 clones, 90% being singletons. The CDR3 has 15 residues. V was clipped by 7 bases and J by 4 bases; unmatched bases: 9. CDR1 is MNHEY, CDR2 SVGAGI, per germline. Participants were placed into cohorts based on the clinical history they reported. Before being deemed recovered, Cohort 3 donors had two negative PCRs, clearance, or symptom resolution. The specimen was PBMCs or T cells enriched from blood (not recorded which). The chain has TRBV6-5 and TRBJ1-4; 7 nucleotides agree with TRBD1. The clonotype originates from a man aged 55 to 70 who had recovered from COVID-19. CDR3 residues: CASKQGESINEKLFF. In nucleotides, the CDR3 is TGTGCCAGCAAGCAGGGGGAGAGTATTAATGAAAAACTGTTTTTT.